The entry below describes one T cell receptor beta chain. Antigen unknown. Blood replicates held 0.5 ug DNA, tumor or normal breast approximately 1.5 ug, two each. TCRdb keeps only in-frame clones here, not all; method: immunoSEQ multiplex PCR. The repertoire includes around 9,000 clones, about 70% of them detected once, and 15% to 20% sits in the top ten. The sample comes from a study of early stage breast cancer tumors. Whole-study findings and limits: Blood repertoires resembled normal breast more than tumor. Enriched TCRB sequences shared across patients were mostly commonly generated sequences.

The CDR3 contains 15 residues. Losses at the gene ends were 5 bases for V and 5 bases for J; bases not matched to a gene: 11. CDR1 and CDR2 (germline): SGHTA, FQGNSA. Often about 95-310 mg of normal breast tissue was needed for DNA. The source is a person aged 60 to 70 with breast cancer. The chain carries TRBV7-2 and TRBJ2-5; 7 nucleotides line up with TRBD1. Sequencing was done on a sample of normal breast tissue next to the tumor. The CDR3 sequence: CASSQLTGIGETQYF. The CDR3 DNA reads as TGTGCCAGCAGCCAACTGACAGGGATAGGGGAGACCCAGTACTTC.